This T cell receptor beta chain stems from a study of Graves' ophthalmopathy and Graves' hyperthyroidism. Study results and caveats: Using a 13-signature model, the authors split ophthalmopathy from stable hyperthyroidism, with approximately 88% sensitivity and 81.08% specificity. With 70.59% sensitivity and 72% to 85% specificity, the model predicted ophthalmopathy progression. Most expanded clonotypes from thyroid (those above 0.001 frequency) were also found in blood.

It was from more than 9 ml of fresh peripheral blood that the PBMCs came. This clonotype was counted a few times. Its antigen is not identified. Amplified TCR beta CDR3 regions were obtained using RNA transcripts as template. RT-PCR with HTBI primers came first, then second-round multiplex PCR. In TCRdb, the multiplex PCR reads were re-called with MiXCR into one record per CDR3 protein. Among some 380,000 distinct CDR3 sequences listed, 15% were seen once. This sequence originates from a woman aged 18 to 35 with stable Graves' hyperthyroidism. Sequenced sample: peripheral blood.

CDR3 sequence reads: CATSDLSGANVLTF. DNA of the CDR3: TGTGCCACCAGTGATCTCTCTGGGGCCAACGTCCTGACTTTC. This sequence joins TRBV24-1 and TRBJ2-6; D is undetermined. The V gene's germline CDR1 is KGHDR and CDR2 SFDVKD. The germline V and J ends were trimmed by 3 bases and 0 bases, with 2 bases remaining between them. The CDR3 is 14 amino acids.